A selection of T cell receptor beta chains follows, all from one sample in a study of radiation and T cells in renal cell carcinoma. Sequencing was performed with immunoSEQ multiplex PCR; in TCRdb, only in-frame clones are kept and a portion is missing. Found here are tens of thousands of clones, over 80% of them singletons; the top ten hold under 10%. Sequences were derived from blood, sampled from a patient whose treatment included radiotherapy and nephrectomy. These receptors originate from a man in his fifties with renal cell carcinoma. Both conserved end residues are part of each CDR3. Fields, in order: CDR3 protein, CDR3 DNA, D gene, V gene, clone size, J gene. A D gene is named only where the DNA matches it firmly. For some rows the clone size is stated as once, few or many, or as a class when expanded; others skip it.

CASSYSRDTEAFF | TGTGCCAGCAGTTACTCGAGGGACACTGAAGCTTTCTTT | . | TRBV6-5 | few | TRBJ1-1
CASSYGENTEAFF | TGTGCCAGCAGTTACGGAGAGAACACTGAAGCTTTCTTT | . | TRBV6-5 | . | TRBJ1-1
CASSTSLTSYEQYF | TGTGCCAGTTCGACTAGCCTAACATCCTACGAGCAGTACTTC | TRBD2 | TRBV18 | few | TRBJ2-7
CASSESEGAWYGYTF | TGTGCCAGCAGTGAATCAGAGGGGGCATGGTATGGCTACACCTTC | TRBD1 | TRBV2 | . | TRBJ1-2
CASTWTSGSHNEQFF | TGTGCCAGCACTTGGACTAGCGGGAGTCACAATGAGCAGTTCTTC | TRBD2 | TRBV27 | . | TRBJ2-1
CASSPGLAGMAYEQYF | TGTGCCAGCAGCCCGGGACTAGCGGGAATGGCATACGAGCAGTACTTC | TRBD2 | TRBV7-9 | . | TRBJ2-7
CASSPVAGGFNEQFF | TGTGCTAGCAGCCCAGTAGCGGGAGGGTTCAATGAGCAGTTCTTC | TRBD2 | TRBV7-7 | . | TRBJ2-1
CASRSPDRAGDEKLFF | TGTGCCAGCAGATCCCCTGACAGGGCGGGGGATGAAAAACTGTTTTTT | TRBD1 | TRBV6-6 | . | TRBJ1-4
CASSLQGYGYTF | TGTGCCAGCAGTTTACAGGGATATGGCTACACCTTC | . | TRBV27 | . | TRBJ1-2
CASGTDNQETQYF | TGTGCCAGCGGAACGGACAACCAAGAGACCCAGTACTTC | . | TRBV28 | . | TRBJ2-5
CASSLPVGATETQYF | TGTGCCAGCAGTTTACCGGTAGGGGCCACGGAGACCCAGTACTTC | . | TRBV28 | . | TRBJ2-5
CASSVVGDSYNEQFF | TGTGCCAGCAGCGTAGTTGGGGACTCCTACAATGAGCAGTTCTTC | . | TRBV9 | . | TRBJ2-1
CASSLGQGAEYNEQFF | TGCGCCAGCAGCTTAGGACAGGGGGCGGAATACAATGAGCAGTTCTTC | TRBD1 | TRBV5-1 | . | TRBJ2-1
CASSASGTGSDEQYF | TGTGCCAGCAGTGCGTCCGGGACAGGGTCCGACGAGCAGTACTTC | TRBD1 | TRBV6-1 | medium-sized | TRBJ2-7
CASSQGGRGNYGYTF | TGCGCCAGCAGCCAGGGGGGTAGGGGCAACTATGGCTACACCTTC | . | TRBV4-3 | . | TRBJ1-2
CAGAYHSQGIYTGELFF | TGTGCCGGCGCGTATCATTCACAGGGTATTTACACCGGGGAGCTGTTTTTT | . | TRBV5-8 | . | TRBJ2-2
CSVEDPGTGSYNEQFF | TGCAGCGTTGAAGACCCCGGGACAGGGTCCTACAATGAGCAGTTCTTC | TRBD1 | TRBV29-1 | . | TRBJ2-1
CASSLVGTSEETQYF | TGCGCCAGCAGCTTGGTCGGGACTAGCGAAGAGACCCAGTACTTC | TRBD2 | TRBV5-1 | few | TRBJ2-5
CASSFLVRQSEQYF | TGTGCCAGCAGTTTCCTGGTCAGACAGTCGGAGCAGTACTTC | . | TRBV2 | . | TRBJ2-7
CASSATTGALKWNTEAFF | TGTGCCAGTAGTGCTACGACAGGGGCCCTGAAGTGGAACACTGAAGCTTTCTTT | TRBD1 | TRBV19 | few | TRBJ1-1
CASSLQGIPTDTQYF | TGTGCCAGCAGCCTACAGGGGATACCCACAGATACGCAGTATTTT | TRBD1 | TRBV7-2 | . | TRBJ2-3
CASSAGLAGGYEQYF | TGTGCCAGCAGCGCGGGACTAGCGGGAGGTTACGAGCAGTACTTC | TRBD2 | TRBV7-6 | . | TRBJ2-7
CASSLLNTEAFF | TGTGCCAGCAGCTTATTGAACACTGAAGCTTTCTTT | . | TRBV7-9 | . | TRBJ1-1
CASGTDYNEQFF | TGTGCCAGCGGGACAGACTACAATGAGCAGTTCTTC | TRBD1 | TRBV2 | . | TRBJ2-1
CASSQGPGNTIYF | TGTGCCAGCAGCCAAGGACCCGGAAACACCATATATTTT | . | TRBV7-2 | . | TRBJ1-3
CASSLPDYYTF | TGCGCCAGCAGCCTACCAGATTATTACACCTTC | . | TRBV4-1 | . | TRBJ1-2